The 32 T cell receptor beta chains in this list originate from one sample, sequenced in a study of T cell responses to AZD1222 COVID-19 vaccine. Produced via immunoSEQ multiplex PCR; TCRdb's table is partial and in-frame only. This repertoire shows roughly 120,000 clones, roughly 86% found once; its top ten account for less than 4.5%. Sequenced here: peripheral blood, sampled on day 0 of AZD1222 vaccination. The receptors derive from an adult in good health.

V usage is TRBV9 and J usage is TRBJ1-1; 10 bases agree with TRBD1. CDR1 is SGDLS, CDR2 YYNGEE, per germline. The CDR3 is 17 residues long. V lost 0 bases to trimming and J lost 0 bases; unmatched junction nucleotides: 5. The CDR3 sequence: CASSVDPTGGLNTEAFF. The CDR3, as DNA: TGTGCCAGCAGCGTAGACCCGACAGGGGGCCTGAACACTGAAGCTTTCTTT. Full variable domain (outside the CDR3, taken from reference TRBV9 and TRBJ1-1): DSGVTQTPKHLITATGQRVTLRCSPRSGDLSVYWYQQSLDQGLQFLIQYYNGEERAKGNILERFSAQQFPDLHSELNLSSLELGDSALYFCASSVDPTGGLNTEAFFGQGTRLTVV.

The sample holds a few counts of this clone. The chain couples TRBV4-1 to TRBJ2-5; D possibly corresponds to TRBD1 (6 bases). CDR3 length: 16 amino acids. CDR1 is MGHRA and CDR2 is YSYEKL in the germline V gene. With 2 bases removed from V and 5 bases from J, the gap between germline ends came to 18 bases. CDR3 protein: CASSQPRDRPKETQYF. The CDR3 DNA follows: TGCGCCAGCAGCCAACCAAGAGACAGGCCGAAGGAGACCCAGTACTTC.

The rearrangement links TRBV7-2 to TRBJ1-1; TRBD1 matches 8 bases. The germline V gene encodes CDR1 SGHTA and CDR2 FQGNSA. V was clipped by 5 bases and J by 1 base; unmatched bases: 6. There are 15 residues in the CDR3. Here the CDR3 reads CASSTRTGPNTEAFF. The CDR3 DNA reads TGTGCCAGCAGCACCCGGACAGGGCCGAACACTGAAGCTTTCTTT. Full variable domain (missing parts from reference TRBV7-2 and TRBJ1-1): GAGVSQSPSNKVTEKGKDVELRCDPISGHTALYWYRQSLGQGLEFLIYFQGNSAPDKSGLPSDRFSAERTGGSVSTLTIQRTQQEDSAVYLCASSTRTGPNTEAFFGQGTRLTVV.

There are a few counts of this clone. This chain connects TRBV10-3 to TRBJ1-5; D might be TRBD1 (5 bases). Germline V CDR1 and CDR2: ENHRY, SYGVKD. This CDR3 spans 16 amino acids. Trimming removed 3 bases from V and 3 bases from J, with 15 bases in between. Here the CDR3 DNA reads TGTGCCATCAGTGAAGGGGATAGGCTCCACAATCAGCCCCAGCATTTT. Its translation is CAISEGDRLHNQPQHF.

The rearrangement uses TRBV7-9 and TRBJ2-1, with 8 bases lining up with TRBD1. This CDR3 contains 15 residues. Germline CDR1 reads SEHNR; CDR2 reads FQNEAQ (reference sequence). V lost 6 bases to trimming and J lost 5 bases; unmatched junction nucleotides: 9. For the CDR3, the DNA is TGTGCCAGCAGGACTAGGACAGGGAGAAACAATGAGCAGTTCTTC. The encoded protein is CASRTRTGRNNEQFF.

This sequence joins TRBV2 and TRBJ2-7; 7 bases are shared with TRBD2. This CDR3 has 14 amino acids. The V gene end was trimmed by 4 bases and the J gene end by 2 bases; junction bases not matched to a gene: 5. CDR1 is SNHLY and CDR2 is FYNNEI in the germline V gene. The CDR3 is CASSVGGRTYEQYF. In nucleotides, the CDR3 is TGTGCCAGCAGTGTGGGGGGGAGGACCTACGAGCAGTACTTC.

This chain connects TRBV11-2 to TRBJ2-5, with TRBD2 matching 9 bases. The CDR3 has 14 amino acids. V trimming: 2 bases; J trimming: 5 bases; junction bases outside the gene matches: 3. Looked up from germline, CDR1 is SGHAT and CDR2 is FQNNGV. The CDR3, as DNA: TGTGCCAGCAGCTTAAGCGGGGGGTTGGAGACCCAGTACTTC. Translating it yields CASSLSGGLETQYF.

The chain is built from TRBV12-3 or TRBV12-4 and TRBJ2-2; D is unclear. Trimming stripped 5 bases from V and 0 bases from J, with 4 bases between. The CDR3 runs to 13 residues. CDR3 sequence: CASSTPNTGELFF. As DNA, the CDR3 is TGTGCCAGCAGTACTCCGAACACCGGGGAGCTGTTTTTT.

The chain has TRBV5-1 and TRBJ2-3; tentatively, D is TRBD1 (5 bases). Trimming took off 3 bases at V and 6 bases at J, with 8 bases between the two ends. Germline values: CDR1 SGHRS, CDR2 YFSETQ. The CDR3 sequence is 12 residues long. CDR3 residues: CASSSNRDTQYF. Here the CDR3 DNA reads TGCGCCAGCAGCTCCAACAGGGATACGCAGTATTTT. The complete variable domain, with remaining parts taken from reference TRBV5-1 and TRBJ2-3, reads KAGVTQTPRYLIKTRGQQVTLSCSPISGHRSVSWYQQTPGQGLQFLFEYFSETQRNKGNFPGRFSGRQFSNSRSEMNVSTLELGDSALYLCASSSNRDTQYFGPGTRLTVL.

CDR3 DNA: TGCGCCAGCAGCTTGCAAAGGGGGTCTCAGTCTATATCAGATACGCAGTATTTT. As protein: CASSLQRGSQSISDTQYF. The V and J genes are TRBV5-1 and TRBJ2-3, with D perhaps TRBD1 (6 bases). CDR3 length equals 18 residues. Trimming took off 1 base at V and 4 bases at J, with 22 bases between the two ends. Germline CDR1 and CDR2: SGHRS and YFSETQ. The entire variable domain, with the rest obtained from reference TRBV5-1 and TRBJ2-3, is as follows: KAGVTQTPRYLIKTRGQQVTLSCSPISGHRSVSWYQQTPGQGLQFLFEYFSETQRNKGNFPGRFSGRQFSNSRSEMNVSTLELGDSALYLCASSLQRGSQSISDTQYFGPGTRLTVL.

The rearrangement joins TRBV25-1 to TRBJ1-6; D not resolved. The germline gives CDR1 MGHDK, CDR2 SYGVNS. The CDR3 is 15 residues long. V was cut by 4 bases and J by 0 bases, with 7 bases left in between. CDR3 coding DNA: TGTGCCAGCAGTGGAACCAACTCCTATAATTCACCCCTCCACTTT. Translating it yields CASSGTNSYNSPLHF.

The V and J genes are TRBV6-5 and TRBJ1-4; 8 bases map to TRBD1. CDR3 size: 15 residues. V shed 11 bases, J shed 5 bases, and the junction held 13 bases outside the gene matches. Germline CDR1 is MNHEY and CDR2 is SVGAGI. The CDR3 nucleotides read TGTGCCGGACAGAGATCAGGGGGCGCAAATGAAAAACTGTTTTTT. The encoded protein is CAGQRSGGANEKLFF.

V is TRBV6-5 and J is TRBJ1-2, with a possible D match to TRBD1 (6 bases). Trimming took off 6 bases at V and 1 base at J, with 15 bases between the two ends. Germline V gives CDR1 MNHEY, CDR2 SVGAGI. There are 15 residues in the CDR3. The CDR3 region is CASSPTGGDNYGYTF. The CDR3 DNA reads as TGTGCCAGCAGCCCAACCGGGGGCGATAACTATGGCTACACCTTC.

The J gene is TRBJ1-5, the V gene TRBV30, with D possibly matching TRBD1 (6 bases). The CDR3 is made up of 13 amino acids. CDR1 is GTSNPN and CDR2 is SVGIG in the germline V gene (reference sequence). V was pared by 6 bases and J by 7 bases, with 16 bases between. The CDR3 nucleotides are TGTGCCTGCGGCACGGGGGCTGGGCAGCCCCAGCATTTT. It codes for CACGTGAGQPQHF.

The V and J genes are TRBV13 and TRBJ2-5; 8 positions match TRBD2. Trimming took 2 bases from V and 6 from J; bases not matched to a gene: 2. The CDR3 runs 13 residues. The V gene's germline CDR1 is PRHDT and CDR2 FYEKMQ (reference sequence). CDR3 region: CASSLRGGKTQYF. DNA of the CDR3: TGTGCCAGCAGCTTACGGGGGGGGAAGACCCAGTACTTC.

This sequence joins TRBV11-3 and TRBJ2-5; 11 bases are a match to TRBD2. The CDR3 extends over 16 amino acids. Germline V gene data show CDR1 as SGHNT and CDR2 as YENEEA. V dropped 6 bases and J dropped 4; count of bases not matched to a gene: 10. CDR3 DNA: TGTGCCAGCAGTCACTCGGGAACTAGCGGGGGAGAGACCCAGTACTTC. Translating it yields CASSHSGTSGGETQYF.

The rearrangement joins TRBV6-6 to TRBJ1-5; D unresolved. This CDR3 contains 17 residues. Germline V gene lookup returns CDR1 MNHNY and CDR2 SVGAGI (reference sequence). The V gene lost 5 bases and the J gene lost 3 bases, with 20 bases spanning the gap. DNA of the CDR3: TGTGCCAGCAGTCCAAGTCCGGTACCGCCGTTCAATCAGCCCCAGCATTTT. It yields the protein CASSPSPVPPFNQPQHF.

In its sample, this clone was seen a few times. The CDR3 DNA reads TGCGCCAGCAGCGCAACTAGCGGGGGAACCAATGAGCAGTTCTTC. Translating it yields CASSATSGGTNEQFF. The chain carries TRBV5-1 and TRBJ2-1; TRBD2 matches 11 bases. Germline V gene sequence: CDR1 SGHRS, CDR2 YFSETQ. The trim removed 4 bases at V and 6 bases at J, leaving 6 bases unmatched. This CDR3 contains 15 residues.

This clone was observed a few times. The chain employs TRBV3-1 (or the pseudogene TRBV3-2) and TRBJ1-4; no firm D call. CDR1 is LGHDT and CDR2 is YNNKEL in the germline V gene (reference sequence). Trimming took off 4 bases at V and 10 bases at J, with 13 bases between the two ends. The CDR3 is 13 amino acids. The DNA of the CDR3 is TGTGCCAGCAGCCCCCGACCCTCGGGAAAACTGTTTTTT. This sequence encodes CASSPRPSGKLFF.

The chain joins TRBV19 to TRBJ2-5; 7 nucleotides agree with TRBD1. Germline assignment: CDR1 LNHDA and CDR2 SQIVND (reference sequence). V was pared by 0 bases and J by 2 bases, with 6 bases of the junction left unmatched. The CDR3 spans 16 residues. CDR3 in amino acids: CASSIDGPGGQETQYF. The CDR3 bases are TGTGCCAGTAGTATAGATGGACCAGGGGGACAAGAGACCCAGTACTTC. The full variable domain, rest sourced from reference TRBV19 and TRBJ2-5, is DGGITQSPKYLFRKEGQNVTLSCEQNLNHDAMYWYRQDPGQGLRLIYYSQIVNDFQKGDIAEGYSVSREKKESFPLTVTSAQKNPTAFYLCASSIDGPGGQETQYFGPGTRLLVL.

The CDR3 loop reads CASSQMGRELDEQYF. For the CDR3, the DNA is TGTGCCAGCAGCCAAATGGGGAGGGAGCTGGACGAGCAGTACTTC. The rearrangement joins TRBV14 to TRBJ2-7, with 7 positions matching TRBD2. Trimming took 2 bases from V and 5 from J; bases not matched to a gene: 9. From germline, CDR1 is SGHDN and CDR2 FVKESK. This CDR3 is 15 amino acids long.

The V and J genes are TRBV5-4 and TRBJ2-3, with TRBD2 matching 11 bases. Germline trimming cut 6 bases from V and 4 bases from J; bases unmatched to any gene: 10. From germline, CDR1 is SGHNT and CDR2 YYREEE (reference sequence). The CDR3 runs 16 residues. CDR3 nucleotides: TGTGCCAGCACCGTCGATAGCGGGAGGGCCCCAGATACGCAGTATTTT. This codes for CASTVDSGRAPDTQYF.

This clone occurred once. The rearrangement uses TRBV27 and TRBJ2-3, with 14 positions matching TRBD2. The CDR3 is 16 amino acids. Germline V gene data show CDR1 as MNHEY and CDR2 as SMNVEV (reference sequence). V shed 7 bases and J 2 bases; nucleotides not matched to a gene: 5. In DNA, the CDR3 is TGTGCCAGCAAGCGACTAGCGGGGGGGGACACAGATACGCAGTATTTT. Translation gives CASKRLAGGDTDTQYF.

V usage is TRBV18 and J usage is TRBJ2-3; TRBD2 is a possible D gene (6 bases). The germline V and J ends were trimmed by 3 bases and 6 bases, with 16 bases remaining between them. Germline V gene sequence: CDR1 KGHSH, CDR2 LQKENI. The CDR3 runs to 15 residues. The CDR3, as DNA: TGTGCCAGCTCACCGATGGGACTCAACACGGATACGCAGTATTTT. It specifies CASSPMGLNTDTQYF.

The chain joins TRBV6-2 or TRBV6-3 to TRBJ2-1; TRBD2 agrees at 11 bases. Looked up from germline, CDR1 is MNHEY and CDR2 is SVGEGT. This CDR3 contains 17 residues. V lost 0 bases to trimming and J lost 6 bases; unmatched junction nucleotides: 7. CDR3 bases: TGTGCCAGCAGTTACTCCGGTAGCGGGGGGGCCTTCAATGAGCAGTTCTTC. Protein: CASSYSGSGGAFNEQFF.

This chain joins TRBV18 and TRBJ2-7, with TRBD1 matching 12 bases. The CDR3 spans 15 residues. Losses at the gene ends were 5 bases for V and 3 bases for J; bases not matched to a gene: 5. CDR1 KGHSH and CDR2 LQKENI come from the germline V gene. The CDR3 DNA sequence: TGTGCCAGCTCAGTCGGGACAGGGGGCTTCTACGAGCAGTACTTC. It specifies CASSVGTGGFYEQYF.

This rearrangement joins TRBV9 to TRBJ1-6; TRBD1 is a possible D gene (5 bases). Germline loops: CDR1 SGDLS, CDR2 YYNGEE. The CDR3 loop spans 15 amino acids. Trimming removed 8 bases from V and 10 bases from J, with 22 bases in between. CDR3 bases: TGTGCCAGTCAAGGGACGCCTCGTGGGGGATCACCCCTCCACTTT. This sequence encodes CASQGTPRGGSPLHF.

The V gene is TRBV12-3 or TRBV12-4, the J gene TRBJ1-2; D not resolved. The length of the CDR3 is 12 residues. The V gene lost 2 bases and the J gene lost 5 bases, with 6 bases spanning the gap. This CDR3 is CASSLTGYGYTF. CDR3 bases: TGTGCCAGCAGTTTAACGGGTTATGGCTACACCTTC.

This chain joins TRBV6-5 and TRBJ1-4; no firm D call. Trimming removed 2 bases at V and 6 bases at J, with 10 bases between. CDR1 and CDR2 from the germline V gene are MNHEY and SVGAGI. The CDR3 sequence is 14 residues long. Here the CDR3 DNA reads TGTGCCAGCAGTTACAACGGTAACGATGAAAAACTGTTTTTT. It codes for CASSYNGNDEKLFF.

The J gene is TRBJ1-2, the V gene TRBV28, with 9 bases aligning to TRBD1. CDR3 length: 14 residues. After removal of 4 bases from V and 6 bases from J, the junction contained 6 bases not matched to a gene. Germline CDR1 is MDHEN and CDR2 is SYDVKM. This CDR3 reads CASSSGQGVDGYTF. CDR3 DNA sequence: TGTGCCAGCAGTTCGGGACAGGGAGTCGATGGCTACACCTTC.

This clone was detected only once. The J gene is TRBJ1-1, the V gene TRBV24-1; tentatively, D is TRBD1 (6 bases). V gave up 2 bases and J gave up 11 bases, with 11 bases separating them. Germline CDR1 and CDR2: KGHDR and SFDVKD. This CDR3 has 12 amino acids. The CDR3 DNA reads TGTGCCACCAGTGATTGGAGGGGGACGGCTTTCTTT. Translating gives CATSDWRGTAFF.

The chain carries TRBV2 and TRBJ2-1, with 8 bases that match TRBD2. After removal of 8 bases from V and 5 bases from J, the junction contained 8 bases not matched to a gene. Per the germline V gene, CDR1 is SNHLY and CDR2 is FYNNEI. The CDR3 spans 14 residues. CDR3 residues: CASGEAGEHNEQFF. As DNA, the CDR3 is TGTGCCAGCGGGGAAGCGGGGGAACACAATGAGCAGTTCTTC.